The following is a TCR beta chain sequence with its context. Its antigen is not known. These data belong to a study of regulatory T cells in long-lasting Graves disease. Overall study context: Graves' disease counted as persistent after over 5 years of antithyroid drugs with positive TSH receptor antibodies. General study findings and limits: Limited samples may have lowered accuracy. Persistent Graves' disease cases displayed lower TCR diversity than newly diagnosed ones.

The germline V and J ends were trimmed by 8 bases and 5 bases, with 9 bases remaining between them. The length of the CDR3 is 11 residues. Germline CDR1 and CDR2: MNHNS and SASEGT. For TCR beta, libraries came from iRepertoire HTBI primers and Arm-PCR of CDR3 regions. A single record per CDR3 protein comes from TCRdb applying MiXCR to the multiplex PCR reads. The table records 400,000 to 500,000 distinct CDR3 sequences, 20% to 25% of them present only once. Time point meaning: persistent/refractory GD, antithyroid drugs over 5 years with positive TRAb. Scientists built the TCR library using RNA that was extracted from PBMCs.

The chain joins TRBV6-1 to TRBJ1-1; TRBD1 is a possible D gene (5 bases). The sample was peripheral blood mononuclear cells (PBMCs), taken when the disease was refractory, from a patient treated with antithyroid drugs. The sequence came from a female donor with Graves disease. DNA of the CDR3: TGTGCCAGCGCAGGGTGGACTGAAGCTTTCTTT. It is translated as CASAGWTEAFF.